This TCR beta chain stems from a study of regulatory T cells in long-lasting Graves disease. Findings and limits, study-wide: TRBV28, TRBJ1-2 and TRBJ2-5 were favored in persistent disease.

Time point given: newly diagnosed GD, antithyroid drugs for less than 3 months. RNA isolated from PBMCs was used to make the TCR library. Investigators prepared the TCR beta libraries by applying iRepertoire HTBI primers and Arm-PCR of CDR3 regions. Via MiXCR, TCRdb re-called the multiplex PCR reads, giving one row per CDR3 protein. The sample has about 400,000 distinct CDR3 sequences, over 12% seen once. On this clonotype itself: Its specificity is unknown. One junction end does not reproduce the germline sequence, and a read error may be involved.

Germline CDR1 reads SGHAT; CDR2 reads FQNNGV. The CDR3 covers 13 residues. A further study also used this sample, focusing on T cells in Graves' hyperthyroidism and ophthalmopathy. From that paper: Thyroid ultrasound, orbital computed tomography, clinical symptoms, and serum thyroxine and TRAb underpinned diagnoses. Initially, a first-round RT-PCR of the TCR CDR3 employed the HTBI primer set. For ophthalmopathy, model prediction preceded onset by a median 6.5 months.

The chain uses TRBV11-2 and TRBJ2-2; either TRBD1 or TRBD2 may supply D (6 bases each). The starting material was peripheral blood mononuclear cells (PBMCs), obtained at new diagnosis, from a patient treated with antithyroid drugs. This receptor was taken from a middle-aged woman with Graves disease. In nucleotides, the CDR3 is TGTGCCAGTCAGGGGACGAACACCGGGGGGCTGTTTTTT. Residues: CASQGTNTGGLFF.